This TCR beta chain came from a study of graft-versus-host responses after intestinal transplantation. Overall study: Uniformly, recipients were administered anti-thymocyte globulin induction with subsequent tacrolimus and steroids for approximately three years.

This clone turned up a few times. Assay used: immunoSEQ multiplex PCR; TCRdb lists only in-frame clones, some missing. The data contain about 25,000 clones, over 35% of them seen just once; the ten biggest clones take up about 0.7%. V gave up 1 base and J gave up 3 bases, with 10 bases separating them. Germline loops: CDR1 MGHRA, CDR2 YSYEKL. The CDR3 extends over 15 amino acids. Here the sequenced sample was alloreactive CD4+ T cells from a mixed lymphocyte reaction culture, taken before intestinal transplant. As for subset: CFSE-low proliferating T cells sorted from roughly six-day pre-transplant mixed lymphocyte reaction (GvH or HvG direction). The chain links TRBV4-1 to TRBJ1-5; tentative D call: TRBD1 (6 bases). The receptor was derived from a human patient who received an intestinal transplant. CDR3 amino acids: CASSQADRPNQPQHF. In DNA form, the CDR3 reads TGCGCCAGCAGCCAAGCTGACAGGCCCAATCAGCCCCAGCATTTT.